The T cell receptor beta chain under discussion was sequenced for a study of blood T cell repertoires in COVID-19. The data were produced by immunoSEQ multiplex PCR, yet TCRdb's version contains in-frame clones alone and is incomplete. The top ten hold around 2% of the sample, which has about 99,000 clones, 80% to 90% seen once. This CDR3 contains 13 residues. V was cut by 4 bases and J by 7 bases, with 13 bases left in between. The chain has TRBV12-3 or TRBV12-4 and TRBJ1-2; D is perhaps TRBD1 (5 bases). This sequence was found in a man between 45 and 60 years old with COVID-19, enrolled during active disease. Sequencing was done on a sample of peripheral blood. CDR3 region: CASSSDSRGGYTF. For the CDR3, the DNA is TGTGCCAGCAGTTCCGACAGTAGAGGTGGCTACACCTTC.